These T cell receptor beta chains were read from a single sample in a study of shared clonotypes between healthy human individuals. TCRdb keeps only in-frame clones here, not all; method: immunoSEQ multiplex PCR. The sample includes 2.3 million or so clones, 93% of them seen just once. The sequenced material came from naive CD4+ T cells from PBMCs. The receptors stem from a man aged 18 to 30 in good health. Some clones in this sample may be carry-over from other donors' samples. Both conserved end residues are part of each CDR3. D genes are given only for firm matches. Rows give clone size only sometimes, using once, few, many, or a class for an expanded clone.

D gene	V gene	clone size	J gene	CDR3 DNA	CDR3 protein
TRBD1	TRBV10-3	-	TRBJ2-3	TGTGCCATCAGCCTACAACCGGGACAGGGGATAGATACGCAGTATTTT	CAISLQPGQGIDTQYF
-	TRBV27	-	TRBJ2-7	TGTGCCAGCAGTTCTCCGGGCAGGATCTACGAGCAGTACTTC	CASSSPGRIYEQYF
-	TRBV5-1	-	TRBJ2-2	TGCGCCAGCAGCTTCGGGGACAAAACCGGGGAGCTGTTTTTT	CASSFGDKTGELFF
TRBD1	TRBV29-1	-	TRBJ2-7	TGCAGCGCCCGAGCCCCAGGACAGGGAGTAGGGCAGTACTTC	CSARAPGQGVGQYF
-	TRBV6-5	-	TRBJ2-1	TGTGCCAGCGCCCTGCGTTATGTGGACGAGCAGTTCTTC	CASALRYVDEQFF
-	TRBV7-9	once	TRBJ1-4	TGTGCCAGCAGCTTAGCCACCAGCTTTAATGAAAAACTGTTTTTT	CASSLATSFNEKLFF
TRBD2	TRBV6-1	-	TRBJ2-1	TGTGCCAGCAGTGAAGCGGGACTAGCGATTTATGAGCAGTTCTTC	CASSEAGLAIYEQFF
-	TRBV7-6	few	TRBJ2-5	TGTGCCAGCAGCCTCCCCATGGGGACCCAGTACTTC	CASSLPMGTQYF
-	TRBV10-2	-	TRBJ2-1	TGCGCCAGCAGGGCCGGGATGACCCGTGGGTCGGCCAATGAGCAGTTCTTC	CASRAGMTRGSANEQFF
-	TRBV6-5	-	TRBJ2-2	TGTGCCAGCAGTTACGTCAACACCGGGGAGCTGTTTTTT	CASSYVNTGELFF
-	TRBV5-4	-	TRBJ1-2	TGTGCCAGCAGCCAAGGGACGAGGGGGGACTATGGCTACACCTTC	CASSQGTRGDYGYTF
TRBD1	TRBV28	-	TRBJ1-2	TGTGCCAGCAGTCCAGGGGGGGGGCGACGTAACTATGGCTACACCTTC	CASSPGGGRRNYGYTF
-	TRBV5-1	-	TRBJ2-1	TGCGCCAGCAGCATTATGGACAGCTCCTACAATGAGCAGTTCTTC	CASSIMDSSYNEQFF
-	TRBV7-2	-	TRBJ2-2	TGTGCCAGCAGCTTAAGCCCGAACACCGGGGAGCTGTTTTTT	CASSLSPNTGELFF
-	TRBV18	-	TRBJ2-3	TGTGCCAGCTCCATCAGTTGGGAAGATACGCAGTATTTT	CASSISWEDTQYF
-	TRBV4-2	-	TRBJ2-2	TGTGCCAGCAGCCGCGCCTCTGCTGGGGGAGACGGGGAGCTGTTTTTT	CASSRASAGGDGELFF
TRBD2	TRBV9	once	TRBJ2-7	TGTGCCAGCAGCGTTAGCGGGGTTTACGAGCAGTACTTC	CASSVSGVYEQYF
TRBD1	TRBV4-2	-	TRBJ2-3	TGTGCCAGCAGCCAAGCCCCGGGACAGGGTCTGACAGATACGCAGTATTTT	CASSQAPGQGLTDTQYF
TRBD1	TRBV4-2	-	TRBJ1-5	TGTGCCAGCAGCCAACAGGGGGCGGGAAAGCCCCAGCATTTT	CASSQQGAGKPQHF
TRBD1	TRBV18	-	TRBJ1-4	TGTGCCAGCTCACCAAACCTCCGGGACAGACTCTCAACTAATGAAAAACTGTTTTTT	CASSPNLRDRLSTNEKLFF
-	TRBV5-1	-	TRBJ2-6	TGCGCCAGCAGCTCCGAGCCTATCAACGTCCTGACTTTC	CASSSEPINVLTF
TRBD1	TRBV28	-	TRBJ2-5	TGTGCCAGCAGTTTGACAGGGGGCCAAGAGACCCAGTACTTC	CASSLTGGQETQYF
TRBD2	TRBV5-1	-	TRBJ2-1	TGCGCCAGCAGCTCTACGGGACTAGCGGGAGTGGGCAGTGAGCAGTTCTTC	CASSSTGLAGVGSEQFF
-	TRBV7-9	once	TRBJ2-2	TGTGCCAGCACCGGGCCCCCCGGGGAGCTGTTTTTT	CASTGPPGELFF
TRBD2	TRBV28	-	TRBJ2-7	TGTGCCAGCAGTTTGGGCGGGAGGGAGCAGTACTTC	CASSLGGREQYF
-	TRBV4-3	-	TRBJ2-6	TGCGCCAGCAGCCAGGGCCAGTGGGGAGCGGGTGGGGCCAACGTCCTGACTTTC	CASSQGQWGAGGANVLTF
-	TRBV7-2	-	TRBJ1-1	TGTGCCAGCAGCTTAGCGGGGGTTACTGAAGCTTTCTTT	CASSLAGVTEAFF
TRBD1	TRBV29-1	-	TRBJ2-1	TGCAGCGTTGAAGTACAGGGGTACAATGAGCAGTTCTTC	CSVEVQGYNEQFF
-	TRBV6-1	-	TRBJ2-5	TGTGCCAGCGGTCCGGCGGGCGGAAAAGAGACCCAGTACTTC	CASGPAGGKETQYF
-	TRBV7-2	once	TRBJ2-1	TGTGCCAGCAGCTTAGAGTTCGGTATTAGGAACAATGAGCAGTTCTTC	CASSLEFGIRNNEQFF
-	TRBV7-9	few	TRBJ1-1	TGTGCCAGCAGCCCCTCGGGGTCCCACACTGAAGCTTTCTTT	CASSPSGSHTEAFF
-	TRBV10-2	-	TRBJ1-1	TGCGCCAGCAGGGCGGATTCGGGGTTGCGGAACACTGAAGCTTTCTTT	CASRADSGLRNTEAFF
-	TRBV19	-	TRBJ2-4	TGTGCCAGTAGTATACACAGGACTACTTCCAAAAACATTCAGTACTTC	CASSIHRTTSKNIQYF
-	TRBV6-5	-	TRBJ2-3	TGTGCCAGCAGGGCAGGAGCTAGCACAGATACGCAGTATTTT	CASRAGASTDTQYF
-	TRBV6-1	-	TRBJ1-5	TGTGCCAGCAGTGAAGCGCCTTCCACCTTCGGGCCCCAGCATTTT	CASSEAPSTFGPQHF
TRBD2	TRBV28	-	TRBJ2-7	TGTGCCTCGTGGGAGGGGAGGGCTTTCTACGAGCAGTACTTC	CASWEGRAFYEQYF
-	TRBV18	-	TRBJ2-2	TGTGCCAGCCCCTCAGACACCGGGGAGCTGTTTTTT	CASPSDTGELFF
-	TRBV7-9	-	TRBJ1-1	TGTGCCAGCAGCTCCGGGGAAGGGGGGACTGAAGCTTTCTTT	CASSSGEGGTEAFF
TRBD1	TRBV6-5	-	TRBJ2-7	TGTGCCAGCAGAGCCACGGACAGGACCGAGCAGTACTTC	CASRATDRTEQYF
-	TRBV28	-	TRBJ2-4	TGTGCCAGCAGTCCCCCGGGTCCGATTCAGTACTTC	CASSPPGPIQYF
-	TRBV5-1	once	TRBJ2-5	TGCGCCAGCAGTAGTCCGGAGGGACCAGAGACCCAGTACTTC	CASSSPEGPETQYF
TRBD2	TRBV5-1	-	TRBJ2-5	TGCGCCAGCAGCCAAAGCGGGAATGTGGAGACCCAGTACTTC	CASSQSGNVETQYF
-	TRBV28	-	TRBJ1-2	TGTGCCAGCAGTTTCGAGGGACGGGCTGTCGGCTACACCTTC	CASSFEGRAVGYTF
-	TRBV28	once	TRBJ2-3	TGTGCCAGCAGTTTAGATGGCGCGGCAGATACGCAGTATTTT	CASSLDGAADTQYF
-	TRBV5-1	-	TRBJ1-5	TGCGCCAGCAGCTTGATGTCGGATCAGCCCCAGCATTTT	CASSLMSDQPQHF
-	TRBV5-1	-	TRBJ1-6	TGCGCCAGCAGCTTGGCCGGCAGGGGTAGGGGTTCACCCCTCCACTTT	CASSLAGRGRGSPLHF
-	TRBV4-2	-	TRBJ1-5	TGTGCCAGCAGCCAAGACCCTTGGGAGCCCCAGCATTTT	CASSQDPWEPQHF
TRBD1	TRBV28	-	TRBJ2-3	TGTGCCAGCTCAGGCCAGGGGGGCACAGATACGCAGTATTTT	CASSGQGGTDTQYF
TRBD1	TRBV18	-	TRBJ2-7	TGTGCCAGCTCACCGGACCGGACAGGGTTTGGGGAGCAGTACTTC	CASSPDRTGFGEQYF
-	TRBV19	once	TRBJ2-1	TGTGCCAGTAGTATGACGGGGACCATGGGGAATGAGCAGTTCTTC	CASSMTGTMGNEQFF
-	TRBV11-3	-	TRBJ2-1	TGTGCCAGCAGCTCCAGGACCTACAATGAGCAGTTCTTC	CASSSRTYNEQFF